This paragraph reports one T cell receptor (beta chain). Its antigen is unknown. Per the germline V gene, CDR1 is MNHEY and CDR2 is SMNVEV (reference sequence). V lost 6 bases and J 2 bases, leaving 17 bases between the germline ends. The CDR3 consists of 15 residues. It was with a sample-barcoded 5' primer and a J-beta primer mix that a second PCR of roughly 7 to 12 cycles was run. TCRdb processed the 5' RACE reads anew with MiXCR; each CDR3 protein has one entry. The repertoire holds 1,500,000 or so distinct CDR3 sequences, with roughly 43% as singletons. These data originate in a study of blood T cells in healthy people across ages. Overall study findings and caveats: Diversity was higher, and naive CD4+ cells more numerous, in long-lived donors than in aged donors. Bulk PBMC profiling left naive and antigen-experienced comparisons inconclusive.

The sequence was obtained from a woman between 18 and 29 years old in good health. Sample: blood. The rearrangement joins TRBV27 to TRBJ2-7, with D possibly being TRBD1 (6 bases). The chain's CDR3 is CASRAPGTSTYEQYF. DNA of the CDR3: TGTGCCAGCAGAGCCCCCGGGACATCCACCTACGAGCAGTACTTC.